This T cell receptor (beta chain) was retrieved from a study of blood T cell repertoires in COVID-19. Study-level information: Both acute and convalescent COVID-19 samples were obtained from the United States, Italy and Spain.

J gave up 3 bases and V 6 bases, and 4 bases lay outside the gene matches. CDR1 MNHEY and CDR2 SVGAGI come from the germline V gene. The CDR3 sequence is 13 residues long. Some clones are missing from TCRdb's copy, which holds only in-frame ones; the method was immunoSEQ multiplex PCR. Of over 250,000 clones listed, around four fifths are singletons. The TCR originated in a woman in her fifties or sixties who had recovered from COVID-19. The chain is built from TRBV6-5 and TRBJ2-7, with 8 positions matching TRBD2. The sequenced material came from peripheral blood. The CDR3 region is CASSSGGIYEQYF. The CDR3 nucleotides read TGTGCCAGCAGCTCGGGGGGGATCTACGAGCAGTACTTC.